This entry lists 18 T cell receptor beta chains sequenced from one sample in a study of cytomegalovirus exposure and HLA in healthy donors. Sequencing used immunoSEQ multiplex PCR; TCRdb keeps in-frame clones, though not all of them. The data contain tens of thousands of clones, around 95% of them singletons. Sequenced sample: PBMCs. Every receptor here comes from a woman between 18 and 30 years old in good health and CMV-seronegative.

The rearrangement links TRBV6-5 to TRBJ1-2; D remains ambiguous. V was clipped by 6 bases and J by 6 bases, with 11 bases between them. The CDR3 totals 12 residues. The germline V gene has CDR1 MNHEY and CDR2 SVGAGI. CDR3 loop: CASRSLRDGYTF. The CDR3 DNA follows: TGTGCCAGCAGATCCTTGCGAGATGGCTACACCTTC.

The chain has TRBV18 and TRBJ1-2; D unresolved. The germline V gene encodes CDR1 KGHSH and CDR2 LQKENI. The V gene lost 3 bases and the J gene lost 2 bases, with 16 bases spanning the gap. This CDR3 has 16 amino acids. In DNA, the CDR3 is TGTGCCAGCTCACCGGATCTAGCGCAGAAAAACTATGGCTACACCTTC. Protein product: CASSPDLAQKNYGYTF.

V usage is TRBV7-8 and J usage is TRBJ1-1; D call uncertain. This CDR3 has 12 amino acids. The V gene lost 3 bases and the J gene lost 11 bases, with 13 bases spanning the gap. CDR1 and CDR2 from the germline V gene are SGHVS and FQNEAQ. DNA for the CDR3: TGTGCCAGCAGCTTCCCGGTGCCTTCGGCTTTCTTT. Translated, it gives CASSFPVPSAFF.

This chain connects TRBV11-2 to TRBJ2-2, with 9 bases fitting TRBD2. With 5 bases clipped from V and 6 bases from J, the junction kept 13 bases outside the gene matches. In germline, CDR1 is SGHAT, CDR2 FQNNGV. This CDR3 is built from 17 residues. In DNA, the CDR3 is TGTGCCAGCAGCCCCAGCGGGCTAGCGGGGATTTCCGGGGAGCTGTTTTTT. As protein: CASSPSGLAGISGELFF.

This chain's CDR3 is CASSSILQVKNTEAFF. For the CDR3, the DNA is TGTGCCAGCAGCTCAATACTTCAGGTTAAGAACACTGAAGCTTTCTTT. This sequence joins TRBV11-2 and TRBJ1-1; D unresolved. There are 16 residues in the CDR3. Germline CDR1 and CDR2: SGHAT and FQNNGV. The V and J ends lost 4 bases and 1 base respectively, with 16 bases between them.

V is TRBV7-2 and J is TRBJ2-7; D is ambiguous. The germline CDR1 and CDR2 sequences are SGHTA and FQGNSA. The V end lost 7 bases, the J end lost 0 bases, and 16 bases lay between the germline ends. This CDR3 contains 15 residues. Written as DNA, the CDR3 is TGTGCCAGCAACCTCCCTGGTGTAGACTCCTACGAGCAGTACTTC. It codes for CASNLPGVDSYEQYF.

The chain carries TRBV7-2 and TRBJ2-4, with 15 bases matching TRBD2. The CDR3 is made up of 18 amino acids. J lost 0 bases, V lost 5 bases, and 5 bases had no gene match. CDR1 is SGHTA and CDR2 is FQGNSA in the germline V gene. CDR3 region: CASSPGLAGGIAKNIQYF. The CDR3 DNA sequence: TGTGCCAGCAGCCCAGGACTAGCGGGAGGGATAGCCAAAAACATTCAGTACTTC.

The chain uses TRBV28 and TRBJ2-7, with 7 bases lining up with TRBD2. CDR3 length equals 13 residues. The V gene's germline CDR1 is MDHEN and CDR2 SYDVKM. V lost 6 bases to trimming and J lost 3 bases; unmatched junction nucleotides: 5. The CDR3 is CASRGGVFYEQYF. The CDR3 DNA reads TGTGCCAGCAGGGGGGGGGTGTTCTACGAGCAGTACTTC.

Comment on this clone: This sample also contains other DNA sequences that code for the same CDR3. The chain combines TRBV7-2 with TRBJ2-2; 8 bases are a match to TRBD2. With 1 base clipped from V and 2 bases from J, the junction kept 0 bases outside the gene matches. CDR3 length: 15 amino acids. In germline, CDR1 is SGHTA, CDR2 FQGNSA. CDR3 sequence: CASSLVAGNTGELFF. In DNA form, the CDR3 reads TGTGCCAGCAGCTTAGTAGCGGGAAACACCGGGGAGCTGTTTTTT.

The chain recombines TRBV2 with TRBJ1-2, with D maybe TRBD1 (5 bases). V shed 5 bases and J shed 7 bases, with 11 bases lying between them. The CDR3 length is 12 residues. Germline CDR1 is SNHLY and CDR2 is FYNNEI. This chain's CDR3 is CASSPGQRGYTF. The CDR3, as DNA: TGTGCCAGCAGTCCAGGACAACGTGGCTACACCTTC.

For the CDR3, the DNA is TGTGCCAGTAGTATAGACAGCGTCTCTGGAAACACCATATATTTT. Protein product: CASSIDSVSGNTIYF. The J gene is TRBJ1-3, the V gene TRBV19; no definite D call. Germline CDR1 reads LNHDA; CDR2 reads SQIVND (reference sequence). V lost 0 bases and J 0 bases, leaving 6 bases between the germline ends. The CDR3 runs 15 residues.

V is TRBV27 and J is TRBJ2-2; TRBD2 matches at 11 bases. J lost 4 bases, V lost 2 bases, and 3 bases had no gene match. The CDR3 has 16 amino acids. The germline V gene encodes CDR1 MNHEY and CDR2 SMNVEV (reference sequence). CDR3: CASSLIAGGSTGELFF. In nucleotides, the CDR3 is TGTGCCAGCAGTTTAATAGCGGGAGGGTCCACCGGGGAGCTGTTTTTT.

The rearrangement uses TRBV29-1 and TRBJ2-5, with a weak D call TRBD1 (5 bases). The CDR3 length is 13 residues. Germline loops: CDR1 SQVTM, CDR2 ANQGSEA. V lost 4 bases and J 4 bases, leaving 13 bases between the germline ends. The CDR3 loop reads CSVVDSPGETQYF. In DNA, the CDR3 is TGCAGCGTTGTTGACAGCCCAGGAGAGACCCAGTACTTC.

The chain has TRBV11-2 and TRBJ1-4, with D possibly matching TRBD1 (6 bases). The CDR3 loop spans 14 amino acids. CDR1 is SGHAT and CDR2 is FQNNGV in the germline V gene. Trimming took 5 bases from V and 10 from J, leaving 17 bases between them. CDR3 coding DNA: TGTGCCAGCAGCCGAGGGGGGGGATCGGGAAAACTGTTTTTT. Translation: CASSRGGGSGKLFF.

The J gene is TRBJ1-1, the V gene TRBV28; tentative D call: TRBD1 (5 bases). The ends were cut back, 5 bases at V and 1 base at J, with 14 bases in the middle. Germline-derived CDR1 and CDR2 are MDHEN and SYDVKM. CDR3 length equals 15 residues. The CDR3 protein is CASSKPGLSNTEAFF. CDR3 sequence (DNA): TGTGCCAGCAGTAAGCCGGGACTCTCGAACACTGAAGCTTTCTTT.

The rearrangement uses TRBV7-2 and TRBJ1-2, with unresolved D. The CDR3 runs 11 residues. CDR1 and CDR2 from the germline V gene are SGHTA and FQGNSA. V lost 3 bases and J lost 5, with 4 bases in between. The CDR3 DNA follows: TGTGCCAGCAGCTTCGTTTATGGCTACACCTTC. It codes for CASSFVYGYTF.

The chain has TRBV5-1 and TRBJ2-3; possible D gene TRBD2, 5 bases. Between the trimmed V and J ends, which lost 0 bases and 4 bases, there was a span of 12 bases. CDR3 length equals 15 residues. CDR1 is SGHRS and CDR2 is YFSETQ in the germline V gene. CDR3 sequence: CASSLANGVADTQYF. Written as DNA, the CDR3 is TGCGCCAGCAGCTTGGCCAACGGGGTGGCAGATACGCAGTATTTT.

CDR3 sequence reads: CASSENRAFEQYF. DNA for the CDR3: TGTGCCAGTAGTGAGAACAGGGCGTTCGAGCAGTACTTC. J is TRBJ2-7 and V is TRBV19, with D possibly matching TRBD1 (6 bases). Germline assignment: CDR1 LNHDA and CDR2 SQIVND (reference sequence). V shed 5 bases and J shed 6 bases, with 14 bases lying between them. CDR3 length equals 13 residues.